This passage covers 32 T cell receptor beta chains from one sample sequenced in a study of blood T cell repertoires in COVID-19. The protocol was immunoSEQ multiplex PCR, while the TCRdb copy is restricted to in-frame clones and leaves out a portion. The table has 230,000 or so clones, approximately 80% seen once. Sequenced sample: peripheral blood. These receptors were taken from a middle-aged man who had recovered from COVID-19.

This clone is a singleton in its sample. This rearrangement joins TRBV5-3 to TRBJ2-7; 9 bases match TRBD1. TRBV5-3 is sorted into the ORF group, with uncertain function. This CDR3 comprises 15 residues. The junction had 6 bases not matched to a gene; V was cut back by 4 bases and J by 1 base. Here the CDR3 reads CARSEGQGESYEQYF. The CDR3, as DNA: TGTGCCAGAAGCGAGGGACAGGGAGAATCCTACGAGCAGTACTTC.

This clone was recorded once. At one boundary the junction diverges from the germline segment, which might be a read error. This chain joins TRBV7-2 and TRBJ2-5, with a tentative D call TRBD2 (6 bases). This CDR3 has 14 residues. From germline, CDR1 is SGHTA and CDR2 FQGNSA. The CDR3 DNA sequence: TGTGCCTGCAGCCTCGGGAGAGAGCAAGAGACCCAGTACTTC. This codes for CACSLGREQETQYF.

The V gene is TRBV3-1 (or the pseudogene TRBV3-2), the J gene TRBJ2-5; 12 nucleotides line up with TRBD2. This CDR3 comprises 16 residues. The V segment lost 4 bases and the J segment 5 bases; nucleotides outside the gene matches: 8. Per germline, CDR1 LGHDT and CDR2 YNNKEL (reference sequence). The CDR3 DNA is TGTGCCAGCAGCCCTCTAGCGGGGGGGCCTTGGGAGACCCAGTACTTC. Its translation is CASSPLAGGPWETQYF.

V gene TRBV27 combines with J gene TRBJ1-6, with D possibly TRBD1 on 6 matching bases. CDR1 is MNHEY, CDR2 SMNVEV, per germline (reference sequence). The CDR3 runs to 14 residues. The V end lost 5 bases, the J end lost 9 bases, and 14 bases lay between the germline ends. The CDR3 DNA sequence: TGTGCCAGCAGTCCCCCGGGACAATCTTCACCCCTCCACTTT. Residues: CASSPPGQSSPLHF.

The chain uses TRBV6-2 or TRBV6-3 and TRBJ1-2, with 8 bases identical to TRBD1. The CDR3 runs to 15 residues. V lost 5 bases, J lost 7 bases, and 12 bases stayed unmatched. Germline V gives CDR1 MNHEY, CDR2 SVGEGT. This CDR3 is CASSARQGTLGGYTF. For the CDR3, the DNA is TGTGCCAGCAGTGCCCGACAGGGGACGCTCGGTGGCTACACCTTC.

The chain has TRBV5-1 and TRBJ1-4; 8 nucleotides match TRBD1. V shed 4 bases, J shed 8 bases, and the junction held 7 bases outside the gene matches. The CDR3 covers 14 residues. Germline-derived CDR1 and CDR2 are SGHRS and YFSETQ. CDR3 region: CASSGGTGEEKLFF. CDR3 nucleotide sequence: TGCGCCAGCAGCGGCGGGACAGGAGAGGAAAAACTGTTTTTT.

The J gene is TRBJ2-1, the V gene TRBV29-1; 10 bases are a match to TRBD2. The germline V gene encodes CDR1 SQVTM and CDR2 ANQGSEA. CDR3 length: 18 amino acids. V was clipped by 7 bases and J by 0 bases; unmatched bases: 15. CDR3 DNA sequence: TGCAGCGCTGGGGGGCTAGCGGGGGTCATAAGCTCCTACAATGAGCAGTTCTTC. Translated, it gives CSAGGLAGVISSYNEQFF.

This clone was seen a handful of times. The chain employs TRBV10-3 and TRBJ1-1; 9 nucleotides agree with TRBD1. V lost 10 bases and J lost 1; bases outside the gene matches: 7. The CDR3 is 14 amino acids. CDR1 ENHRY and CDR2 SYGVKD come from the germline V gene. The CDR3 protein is CASSGQGTNTEAFF. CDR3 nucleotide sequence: TGTGCCAGCTCGGGACAGGGAACGAACACTGAAGCTTTCTTT.

CDR3 bases: TGTGCCAGCAGCCAAGAATCCCTCCAGTATTTT. Protein sequence: CASSQESLQYF. This chain links TRBV3-1 (or the pseudogene TRBV3-2) with TRBJ2-3; unclear D gene. Trimming took off 0 bases at V and 12 bases at J, with 7 bases between the two ends. The CDR3 consists of 11 residues. Looked up from germline, CDR1 is LGHDT and CDR2 is YNNKEL (reference sequence).

The CDR3 reads CASSAGASYNEQFF. The CDR3 nucleotides read TGTGCCAGCAGCGCCGGAGCTAGCTACAATGAGCAGTTCTTC. The chain links TRBV5-4 to TRBJ2-1, with D unclear. CDR3 size: 14 residues. Germline CDR1 reads SGHNT; CDR2 reads YYREEE (reference sequence). Trimming took off 4 bases at V and 3 bases at J, with 11 bases between the two ends.

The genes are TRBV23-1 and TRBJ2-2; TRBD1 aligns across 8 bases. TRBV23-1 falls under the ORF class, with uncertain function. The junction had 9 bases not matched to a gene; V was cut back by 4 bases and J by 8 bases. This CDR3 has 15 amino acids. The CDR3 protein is CASSPHRGYRGELFF. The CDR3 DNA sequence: TGCGCCAGCAGTCCTCACAGGGGGTATAGGGGGGAGCTGTTTTTT.

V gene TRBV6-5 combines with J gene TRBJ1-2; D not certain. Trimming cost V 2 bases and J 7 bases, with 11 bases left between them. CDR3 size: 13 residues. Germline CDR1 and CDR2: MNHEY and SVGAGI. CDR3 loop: CASSYLFDRGYTF. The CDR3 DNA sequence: TGTGCCAGCAGTTACCTATTCGATCGTGGCTACACCTTC.

The DNA of the CDR3 is TGTGCCAGCAGCGCAGGGACTAGTGAGTACAATGAGCAGTTCTTC. Its translation is CASSAGTSEYNEQFF. The J gene is TRBJ2-1, the V gene TRBV7-9; 8 positions agree with TRBD2. Germline trimming cut 5 bases from V and 4 bases from J; bases unmatched to any gene: 7. The CDR3 has 15 amino acids. CDR1 is SEHNR, CDR2 FQNEAQ, per germline (reference sequence).

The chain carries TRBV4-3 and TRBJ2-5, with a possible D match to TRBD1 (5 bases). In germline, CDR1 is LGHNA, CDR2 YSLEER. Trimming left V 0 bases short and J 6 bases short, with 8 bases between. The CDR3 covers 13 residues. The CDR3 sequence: CASSQERGKTQYF. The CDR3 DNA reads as TGCGCCAGCAGCCAAGAAAGGGGAAAGACCCAGTACTTC.

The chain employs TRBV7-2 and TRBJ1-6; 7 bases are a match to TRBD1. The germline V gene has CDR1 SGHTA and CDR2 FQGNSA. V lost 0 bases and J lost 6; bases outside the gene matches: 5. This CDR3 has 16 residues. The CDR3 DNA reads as TGTGCCAGCAGCTTAGCGAGGGGGCCCCTTAATTCACCCCTCCACTTT. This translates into CASSLARGPLNSPLHF.

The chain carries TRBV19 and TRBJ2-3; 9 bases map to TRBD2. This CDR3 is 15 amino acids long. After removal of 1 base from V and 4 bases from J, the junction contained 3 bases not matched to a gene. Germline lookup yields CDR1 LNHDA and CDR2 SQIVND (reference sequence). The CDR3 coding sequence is TGTGCCAGTAGTATAGGAGCGGGAGGCCCAGATACGCAGTATTTT. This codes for CASSIGAGGPDTQYF.

This CDR3 reads CASSGQGTVDTEAFF. The CDR3 bases are TGTGCCAGCAGCGGACAGGGGACTGTGGACACTGAAGCTTTCTTT. V is TRBV11-3 and J is TRBJ1-1, with 9 nucleotides matching TRBD1. The germline gives CDR1 SGHNT, CDR2 YENEEA. J gave up 3 bases and V 5 bases, and 7 bases lay outside the gene matches. The CDR3 totals 15 residues.

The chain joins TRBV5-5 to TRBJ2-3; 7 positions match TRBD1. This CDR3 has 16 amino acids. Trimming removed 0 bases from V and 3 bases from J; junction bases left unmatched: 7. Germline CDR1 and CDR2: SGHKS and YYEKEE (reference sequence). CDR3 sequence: CASSLGPDRVTDTQYF. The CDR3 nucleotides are TGTGCCAGCAGCTTGGGTCCTGACAGGGTAACAGATACGCAGTATTTT. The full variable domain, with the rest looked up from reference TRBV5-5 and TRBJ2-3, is DAGVTQSPTHLIKTRGQQVTLRCSPISGHKSVSWYQQVLGQGPQFIFQYYEKEERGRGNFPDRFSARQFPNYSSELNVNALLLGDSALYLCASSLGPDRVTDTQYFGPGTRLTVL.

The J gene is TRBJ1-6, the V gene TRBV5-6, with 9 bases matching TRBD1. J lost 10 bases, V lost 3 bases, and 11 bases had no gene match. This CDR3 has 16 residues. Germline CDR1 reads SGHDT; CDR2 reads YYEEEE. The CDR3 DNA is TGTGCCAGCAGCTCCCGGGACAGGGTAGGAGGATCACCCCTCCACTTT. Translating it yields CASSSRDRVGGSPLHF.

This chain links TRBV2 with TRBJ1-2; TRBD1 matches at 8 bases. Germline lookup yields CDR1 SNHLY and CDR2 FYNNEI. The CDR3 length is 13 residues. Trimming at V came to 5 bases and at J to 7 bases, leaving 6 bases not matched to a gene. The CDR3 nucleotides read TGTGCCAGCAGTAGACAGGGGTGGAGTGGCTACACCTTC. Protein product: CASSRQGWSGYTF.

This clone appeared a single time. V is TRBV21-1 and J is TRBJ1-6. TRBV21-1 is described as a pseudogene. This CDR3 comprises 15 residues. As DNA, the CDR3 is TGTGCCAGCAGCAAAGGTCGAGACTGGAATTCACCCCTCCACTTT. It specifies CASSKGRDWNSPLHF.

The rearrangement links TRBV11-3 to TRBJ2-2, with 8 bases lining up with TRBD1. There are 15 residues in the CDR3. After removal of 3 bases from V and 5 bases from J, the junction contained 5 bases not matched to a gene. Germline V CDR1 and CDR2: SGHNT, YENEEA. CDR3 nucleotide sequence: TGTGCCAGCAGCTTGTCAGGGGGCTATACCGGGGAGCTGTTTTTT. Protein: CASSLSGGYTGELFF. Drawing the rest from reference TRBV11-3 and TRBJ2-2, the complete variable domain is EAGVVQSPRYKIIEKKQPVAFWCNPISGHNTLYWYLQNLGQGPELLIRYENEEAVDDSQLPKDRFSAERLKGVDSTLKIQPAELGDSAVYLCASSLSGGYTGELFFGEGSRLTVL.

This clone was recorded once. The CDR3 DNA reads as TGTGCCAGCAGTTCAGCCGGGACAGGGGGCTACGAGCAGTACTTC. Residues: CASSSAGTGGYEQYF. The J gene is TRBJ2-7, the V gene TRBV27, with 11 bases identical to TRBD1. CDR1 is MNHEY and CDR2 is SMNVEV in the germline V gene (reference sequence). The trim removed 4 bases at V and 3 bases at J, leaving 5 bases unmatched. The CDR3 has 15 amino acids.

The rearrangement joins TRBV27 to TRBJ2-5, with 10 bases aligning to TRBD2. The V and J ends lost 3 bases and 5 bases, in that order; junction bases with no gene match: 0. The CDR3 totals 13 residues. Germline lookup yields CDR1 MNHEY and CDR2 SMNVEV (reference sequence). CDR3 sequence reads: CASSFSGRETQYF. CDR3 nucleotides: TGTGCCAGCAGTTTTAGCGGGAGGGAGACCCAGTACTTC.

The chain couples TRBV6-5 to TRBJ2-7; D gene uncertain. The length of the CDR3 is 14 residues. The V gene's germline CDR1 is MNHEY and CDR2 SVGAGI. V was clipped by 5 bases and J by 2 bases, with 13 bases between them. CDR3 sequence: CASSLYSTTYEQYF. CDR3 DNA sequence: TGTGCCAGCAGTCTCTACTCCACGACCTACGAGCAGTACTTC.

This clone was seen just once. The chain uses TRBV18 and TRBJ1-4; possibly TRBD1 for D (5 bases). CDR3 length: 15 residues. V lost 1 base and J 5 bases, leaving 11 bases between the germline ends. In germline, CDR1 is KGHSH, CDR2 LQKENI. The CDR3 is CASSPQAEGNEKLFF. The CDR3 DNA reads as TGTGCCAGCTCACCACAGGCGGAGGGGAATGAAAAACTGTTTTTT.

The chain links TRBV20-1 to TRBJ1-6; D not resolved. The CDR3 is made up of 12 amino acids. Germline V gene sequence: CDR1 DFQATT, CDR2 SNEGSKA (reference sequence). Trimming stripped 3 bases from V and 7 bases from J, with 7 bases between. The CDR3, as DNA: TGCAGTGCTAGTACGAGGAATTCACCCCTCCACTTT. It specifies CSASTRNSPLHF.

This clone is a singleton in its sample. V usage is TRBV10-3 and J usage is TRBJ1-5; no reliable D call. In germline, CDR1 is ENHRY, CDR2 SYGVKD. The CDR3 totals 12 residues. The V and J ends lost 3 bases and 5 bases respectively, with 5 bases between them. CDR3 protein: CAISDTDQPQHF. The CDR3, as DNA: TGTGCCATCAGTGACACGGATCAGCCCCAGCATTTT.

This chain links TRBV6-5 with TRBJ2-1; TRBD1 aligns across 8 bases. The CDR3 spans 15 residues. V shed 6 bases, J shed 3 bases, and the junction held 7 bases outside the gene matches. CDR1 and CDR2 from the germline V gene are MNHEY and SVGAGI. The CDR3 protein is CASSGQGGGYNEQFF. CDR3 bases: TGTGCCAGCAGCGGACAGGGAGGAGGCTACAATGAGCAGTTCTTC.

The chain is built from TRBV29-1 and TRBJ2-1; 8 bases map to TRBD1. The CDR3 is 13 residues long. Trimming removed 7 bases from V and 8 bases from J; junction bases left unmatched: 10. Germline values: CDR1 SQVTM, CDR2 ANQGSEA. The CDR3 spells CSARTGIGDEQFF. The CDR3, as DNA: TGCAGCGCCCGGACAGGGATCGGGGATGAGCAGTTCTTC.

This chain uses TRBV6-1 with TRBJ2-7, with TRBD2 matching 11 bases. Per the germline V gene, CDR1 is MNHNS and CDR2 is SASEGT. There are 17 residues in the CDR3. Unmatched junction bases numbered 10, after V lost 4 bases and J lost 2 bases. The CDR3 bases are TGTGCCAGCAGTGGAGCTAGCGGGGGGACCAGGCCCTACGAGCAGTACTTC. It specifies CASSGASGGTRPYEQYF.

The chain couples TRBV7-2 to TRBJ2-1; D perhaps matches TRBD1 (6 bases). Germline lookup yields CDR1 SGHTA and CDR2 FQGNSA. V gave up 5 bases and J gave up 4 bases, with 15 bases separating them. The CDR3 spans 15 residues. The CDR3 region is CASSPRGGFYNEQFF. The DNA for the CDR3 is TGTGCCAGCAGCCCCCGTGGGGGCTTTTACAATGAGCAGTTCTTC.